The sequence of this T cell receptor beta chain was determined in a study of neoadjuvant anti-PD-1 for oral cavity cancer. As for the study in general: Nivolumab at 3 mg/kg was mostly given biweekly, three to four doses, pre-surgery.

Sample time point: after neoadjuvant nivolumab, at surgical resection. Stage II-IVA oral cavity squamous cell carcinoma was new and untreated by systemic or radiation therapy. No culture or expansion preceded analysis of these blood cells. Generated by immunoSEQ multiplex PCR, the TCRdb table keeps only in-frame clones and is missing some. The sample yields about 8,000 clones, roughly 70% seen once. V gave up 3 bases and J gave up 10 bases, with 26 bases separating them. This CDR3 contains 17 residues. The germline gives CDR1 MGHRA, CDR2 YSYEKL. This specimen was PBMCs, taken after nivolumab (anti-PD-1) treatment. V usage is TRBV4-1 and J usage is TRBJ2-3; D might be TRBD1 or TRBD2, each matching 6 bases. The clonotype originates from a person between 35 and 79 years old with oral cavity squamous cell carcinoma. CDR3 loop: CASSQRGTGTSNNAQYF. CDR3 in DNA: TGCGCCAGCAGCCAGCGCGGGACCGGGACATCCAATAACGCGCAGTATTTT.